The TCR beta chain under discussion was sequenced for a study of spatial heterogeneity in lung cancer. MiXCR, applied by TCRdb to the 5' RACE reads, yields one record per CDR3 protein. The repertoire consists of about 25,000 distinct CDR3 sequences, with just under 9% occurring once and the leading ten covering approximately 7.7%. Time point given: sample taken at primary tumor resection. As for this clonotype: Its cognate antigen is unknown.

Findings of the study overall: Tracking of tumor mutation counts was seen in expanded intratumoral alpha and beta TCR counts.

This CDR3 comprises 15 residues. Germline CDR1 and CDR2: LGHDT and YNNKEL (reference sequence). V lost 1 base, J lost 5 bases, and 3 bases stayed unmatched. This sequence originates from a male donor with early-stage non-small cell lung cancer. This sample comprised lung tumor tissue, obtained at surgery. The chain combines TRBV3-1 with TRBJ2-2; 8 nucleotides align to TRBD2. For the CDR3, the DNA is TGTGCCAGCAGCCAAGTAGCGGGGAATACCGGGGAGCTGTTTTTT. It yields the protein CASSQVAGNTGELFF.